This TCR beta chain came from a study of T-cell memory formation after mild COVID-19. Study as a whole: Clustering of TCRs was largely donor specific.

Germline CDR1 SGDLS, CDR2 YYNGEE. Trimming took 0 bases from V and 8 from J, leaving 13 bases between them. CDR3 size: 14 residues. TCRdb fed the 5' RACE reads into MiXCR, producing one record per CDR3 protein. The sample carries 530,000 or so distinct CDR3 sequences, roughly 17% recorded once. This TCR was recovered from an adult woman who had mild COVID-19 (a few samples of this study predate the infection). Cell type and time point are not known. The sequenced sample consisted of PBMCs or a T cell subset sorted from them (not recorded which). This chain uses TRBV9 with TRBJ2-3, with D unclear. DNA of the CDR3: TGTGCCAGCAGCGTAGGGACCATACAGCCTACGCAGTATTTT. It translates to CASSVGTIQPTQYF.